This TCR beta chain was recovered during a study of T cell repertoires in cytomegalovirus infection. Study conclusions and caveats: CMV-specific HLA-C-restricted TCR beta clonotypes dominated the ex vivo response.

This CDR3 is 14 amino acids long. Germline V gives CDR1 SGHTA, CDR2 FQGNSA. TCRdb re-derived calls from the reads in MiXCR, one entry per CDR3 protein. The table lists some 180,000 distinct CDR3 sequences, about a sixth of them singletons, with approximately 25% in the top ten. Details on this clonotype: The antigen remains undetermined. A junction end diverges from the germline sequence, so it may reflect a read error.

The source of this sequence is a human donor in good health (CMV status not recorded). Some clones in this sample may be carry-over from other donors' samples. The material sequenced was CD8+ T cells from PBMCs. This chain connects TRBV7-2 to TRBJ1-5; 7 bases fit TRBD1. The CDR3 here is CDSRSTGPNQPQHF. Here the CDR3 DNA reads TGTGACAGCAGATCGACAGGGCCCAATCAGCCCCAGCATTTT.